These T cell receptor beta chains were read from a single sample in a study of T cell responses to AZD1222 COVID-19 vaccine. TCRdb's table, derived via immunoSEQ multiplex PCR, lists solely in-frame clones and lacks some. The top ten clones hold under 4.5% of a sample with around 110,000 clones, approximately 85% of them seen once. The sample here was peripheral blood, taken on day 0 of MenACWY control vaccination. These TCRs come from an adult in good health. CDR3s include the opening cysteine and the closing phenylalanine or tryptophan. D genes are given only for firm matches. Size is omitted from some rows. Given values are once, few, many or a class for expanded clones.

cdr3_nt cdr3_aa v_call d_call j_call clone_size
TGCAGCGTTGCGGCGGGACAGGGGAACAATGAGCAGTTCTTC CSVAAGQGNNEQFF TRBV29-1 TRBD1 TRBJ2-1 .
TGCGCCAGCAGCCCGGGGACGGGGGCCCAAGAGACCCAGTACTTC CASSPGTGAQETQYF TRBV5-1 . TRBJ2-5 .
TGTGCCAGCAGCGAAACGGGACGGATAAGGGAAGAGACCCAGTACTTC CASSETGRIREETQYF TRBV7-2 . TRBJ2-5 .
TGTGCCAGTAACCCAGGGGGATCGAACACTGAAGCTTTCTTT CASNPGGSNTEAFF TRBV19 TRBD1 TRBJ1-1 .
TGTGCCAGCAGCCGGACCGGGACAGGGAATGGCTACACCTTC CASSRTGTGNGYTF TRBV6-2/TRBV6-3 TRBD1 TRBJ1-2 .
TGTGCCAGCAGCCTCAGTTCCATTTACTACAATGAGCAGTTCTTC CASSLSSIYYNEQFF TRBV7-9 . TRBJ2-1 .
TGTGCCATCAGCCCCGGGACAGGGAATGAAAAACTGTTTTTT CAISPGTGNEKLFF TRBV10-3 TRBD1 TRBJ1-4 .
TGTGCCAGCAGCCAATCCCCAGGGAACACTGAAGCTTTCTTT CASSQSPGNTEAFF TRBV3-1/TRBV3-2 . TRBJ1-1 .
TGTGCCAGCAGCTTTACGGGGGAGGGACCCCTCCACTTT CASSFTGEGPLHF TRBV7-2 . TRBJ1-6 .
TGTGCCAGCTCACCACCCTACCTCGGAGCCAAAAACATTCAGTACTTC CASSPPYLGAKNIQYF TRBV18 . TRBJ2-4 .
TGTGCCATCAGTGAGTCCTCTTGGGATTCCACGATAGGCTACACCTTC CAISESSWDSTIGYTF TRBV10-3 . TRBJ1-2 few
TGTGCCAGCAGGTCACTAGCGGGGGGGCCGATCGAGCAGTACTTC CASRSLAGGPIEQYF TRBV6-5 TRBD2 TRBJ2-7 .
TGTGCCAGCAGTTGGGTTGATAGGACACTGGGGGAAAAACTGTTTTTT CASSWVDRTLGEKLFF TRBV6-5 . TRBJ1-4 .
TGTGCCAGCAGCGACTGGGGCCTGGGTCACGGGAGCACAGATACGCAGTATTTT CASSDWGLGHGSTDTQYF TRBV3-1/TRBV3-2 . TRBJ2-3 .
TGTGCCACCACAAAAACGGAGTTGGGCGAGCAGTACTTC CATTKTELGEQYF TRBV7-9 . TRBJ2-7 .
TGTGCCAGCAGCCCCGGACAGCCCTATAGCAATCAGCCCCAGCATTTT CASSPGQPYSNQPQHF TRBV3-1/TRBV3-2 . TRBJ1-5 .
TGTGCCAGCAGTTCCTGGACAGGACCTTACAATGAGCAGTTCTTC CASSSWTGPYNEQFF TRBV7-2 TRBD1 TRBJ2-1 once
TGTGCCAGTAGTCCCTCTGGGGCCAACGTCCTGACTTTC CASSPSGANVLTF TRBV19 . TRBJ2-6 .
TGTGCCAGCAGTTTTCCCGGGGGTACGAATAGCAATCAGCCCCAGCATTTT CASSFPGGTNSNQPQHF TRBV28 . TRBJ1-5 .
TGCGCCAGCAGCTTGGGGTTTGGGGCCGGTGAAAAACTGTTTTTT CASSLGFGAGEKLFF TRBV5-1 . TRBJ1-4 .
TGTGCCAGCCAAGAGACCCAGTACTTC CASQETQYF TRBV27 . TRBJ2-5 .
TGTGCCAGCAGCTTGTATTTGGGGACGGTCTACGAGCAGTACTTC CASSLYLGTVYEQYF TRBV5-4 . TRBJ2-7 .
TGTGCCAGCAGTTGGGACAGGGGCACTGAAGCTTTCTTT CASSWDRGTEAFF TRBV6-5 TRBD1 TRBJ1-1 .